This T cell receptor (beta chain) is from a study of T-cell memory formation after mild COVID-19 (dated by TCRdb to the early 2020s). Background for the entire study: Most TCR sequence clusters were specific to one of the two donors. In two donors, T-cell clones that expanded and contracted after mild COVID-19 were followed by sequencing TCRalpha and TCRbeta repertoires longitudinally. The cohort comprised two young, previously healthy adult volunteers, one female and one male. Overall study results and their limits: Clones contracting from day 15 to 85 had balanced CD4/CD8 phenotypes, while a second wave expanding from day 15 to 37 was biased towards CD4+. SARS-CoV-2 specificity was not confirmed for the second-wave clones peaking on day 37. The study covered only a couple of mild cases, and larger cohorts including severe cases with pre-infection samples were considered necessary. Contracting CD4+ clones were found mainly in CM and EM memory subsets, while CD8+ clones were enriched in EMRA. Some responding clones were found in pre-infection memory, which suggests that pre-existing cross-reactive memory T cells took part in the SARS-CoV-2 response.

PBMCs were isolated by Ficoll-Paque density gradient centrifugation. On this clonotype: Its antigen specificity is not known. It has no much larger one-base neighbor in the sample; base qualities were not kept.

Deletion took 0 bases off V and 7 bases off J, with a span of 15 bases between the germline ends. Taken from cysteine to phenylalanine, the CDR3 has 14 residues. Of all the DNA, just the CDR3 is kept, 42 bases in frame from base 1. CDR1 and CDR2, looked up from the germline V gene, are SQVTM and ANQGSEA. For sequencing, an Illumina NovaSeq 6000 was employed. TCRalpha and TCRbeta cDNA libraries were constructed by 5'RACE with constant-segment primers, with sample barcodes and unique molecular identifiers being introduced. RNA was extracted from every sample with Trizol reagent. Library amplification was performed in two PCR steps, and a second sample barcode and Illumina TruSeq adapters were introduced in the second step. Libraries were sequenced on an Illumina NovaSeq with 2 x 150 bp paired-end reads. As for the authors' bioinformatics: Demultiplexing of reads and collapsing into UMI-guided consensus sequences were performed with migec v1.2.7. Using mixcr v2.1.11, the UMI consensuses were aligned to TRA and TRB V and J templates and assembled into clonotypes. A clonotype was counted as expanded or contracted only if both edgeR and NoisET called the change significant, with noise models trained on biological replicates. For edgeR calls, the thresholds were a false discovery rate-adjusted p below 0.01 and a log2 fold-change of 1. As an exploratory analysis of dynamics, max-normalized trajectories of the 1000 most abundant clonotypes were examined by PCA with hierarchical clustering. Separately sequenced CD4+ and CD8+ repertoires were used to assign a CD4 or CD8 phenotype to each responding clone. TCRdb's own reprocessing of the public reads used fastp at Q25 and MiXCR and kept productive beta chains. Each CDR3 protein appears once, grouped with its most common genes and DNA. These V and J calls rely on TCRdb rather than the paper's analysis. This sample has roughly 400,000 distinct CDR3 sequences in its table, and approximately 18% of those were observed once. The ten most abundant clones make up 20% to 25% of the sample.

Here the chain combines TRBV29-1 and TRBJ1-1; TRBD1 might be the D gene, on 5 matching bases. Sequencing was performed on PBMCs or a T cell subset sorted from them (not recorded which). The receptor's source is a man between 18 and 29 years old who had mild COVID-19 (a few samples of this study predate the infection). The sample titles of this study are shuffled in the database, so cell type and time point are left out; the donor was told from shared clones. The DNA sequence is as follows: TGCAGCGTTGAAGATCTTCGGGCAGGGAGTGAAGCTTTCTTT. Its product reads: CSVEDLRAGSEAFF. When the CDR3 is completed using the reference TRBV29-1 and TRBJ1-1 genes on either side, the full variable domain is SAVISQKPSRDICQRGTSLTIQCQVDSQVTMMFWYRQQPGQSLTLIATANQGSEATYESGFVIDKFPISRPNLTFSTLTVSNMSPEDSSIYLCSVEDLRAGSEAFFGQGTRLTVV.